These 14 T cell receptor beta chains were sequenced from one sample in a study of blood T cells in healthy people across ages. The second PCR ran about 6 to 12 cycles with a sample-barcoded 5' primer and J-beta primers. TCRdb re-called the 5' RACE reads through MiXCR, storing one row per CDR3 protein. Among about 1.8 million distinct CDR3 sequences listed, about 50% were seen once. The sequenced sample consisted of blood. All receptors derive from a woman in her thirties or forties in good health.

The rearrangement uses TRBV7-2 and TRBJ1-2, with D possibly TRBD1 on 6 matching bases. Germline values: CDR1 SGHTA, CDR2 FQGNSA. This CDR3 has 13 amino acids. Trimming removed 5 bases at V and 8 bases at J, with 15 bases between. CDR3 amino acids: CASSPQGPQGYTF. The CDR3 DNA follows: TGTGCCAGCAGCCCACAGGGTCCCCAAGGCTACACCTTC.

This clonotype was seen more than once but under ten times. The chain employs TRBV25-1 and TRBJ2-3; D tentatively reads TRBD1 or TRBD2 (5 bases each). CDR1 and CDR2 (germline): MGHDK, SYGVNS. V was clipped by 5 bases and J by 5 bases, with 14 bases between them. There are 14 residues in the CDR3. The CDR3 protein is CASSRSGREDTQYF. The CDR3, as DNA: TGTGCCAGCAGTCGTTCGGGGCGCGAAGATACGCAGTATTTT.

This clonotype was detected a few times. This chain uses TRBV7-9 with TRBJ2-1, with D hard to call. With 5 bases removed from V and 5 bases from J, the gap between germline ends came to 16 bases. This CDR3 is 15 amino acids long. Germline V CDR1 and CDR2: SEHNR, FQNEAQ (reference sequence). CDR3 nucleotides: TGTGCCAGCAGCCGACCCACCGGTAGGGACAATGAGCAGTTCTTC. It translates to CASSRPTGRDNEQFF.

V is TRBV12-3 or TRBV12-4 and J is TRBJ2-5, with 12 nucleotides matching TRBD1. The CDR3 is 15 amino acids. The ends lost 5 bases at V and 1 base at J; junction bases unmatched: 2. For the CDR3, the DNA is TGTGCCAGCAGTCAGGGACAGGGGGCCCAAGAGACCCAGTACTTC. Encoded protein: CASSQGQGAQETQYF.

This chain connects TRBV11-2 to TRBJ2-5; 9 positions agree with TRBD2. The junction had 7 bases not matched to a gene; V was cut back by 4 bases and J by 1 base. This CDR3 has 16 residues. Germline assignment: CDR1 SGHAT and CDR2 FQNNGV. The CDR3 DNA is TGTGCCAGCAGCTCCCAAATAGCGGGGGCCCAAGAGACCCAGTACTTC. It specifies CASSSQIAGAQETQYF.

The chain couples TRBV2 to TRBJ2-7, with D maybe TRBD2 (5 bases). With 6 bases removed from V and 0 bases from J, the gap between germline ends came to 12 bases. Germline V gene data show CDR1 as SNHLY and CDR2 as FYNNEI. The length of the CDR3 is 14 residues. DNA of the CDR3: TGTGCCAGCAGAGACTCGGGGTACTCCTACGAGCAGTACTTC. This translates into CASRDSGYSYEQYF.

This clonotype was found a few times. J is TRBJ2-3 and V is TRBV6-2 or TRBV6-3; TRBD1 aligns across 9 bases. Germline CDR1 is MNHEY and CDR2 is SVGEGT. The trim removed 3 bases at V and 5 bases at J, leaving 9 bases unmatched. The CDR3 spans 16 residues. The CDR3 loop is CASSYSGTGRQDTQYF. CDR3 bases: TGTGCCAGCAGTTATTCCGGGACAGGGAGACAAGATACGCAGTATTTT.

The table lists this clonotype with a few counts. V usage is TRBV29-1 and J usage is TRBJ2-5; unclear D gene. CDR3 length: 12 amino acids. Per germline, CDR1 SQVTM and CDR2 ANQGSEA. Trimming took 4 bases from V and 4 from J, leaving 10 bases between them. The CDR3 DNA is TGCAGCGTTGGCCCTTTGGGAGAGACCCAGTACTTC. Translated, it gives CSVGPLGETQYF.

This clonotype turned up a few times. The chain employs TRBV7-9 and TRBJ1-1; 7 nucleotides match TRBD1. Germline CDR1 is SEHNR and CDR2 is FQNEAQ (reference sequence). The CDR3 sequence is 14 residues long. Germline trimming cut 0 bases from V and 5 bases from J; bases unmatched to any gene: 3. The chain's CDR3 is CASSLAGGRTEAFF. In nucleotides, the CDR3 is TGTGCCAGCAGCTTAGCAGGGGGCAGGACTGAAGCTTTCTTT.

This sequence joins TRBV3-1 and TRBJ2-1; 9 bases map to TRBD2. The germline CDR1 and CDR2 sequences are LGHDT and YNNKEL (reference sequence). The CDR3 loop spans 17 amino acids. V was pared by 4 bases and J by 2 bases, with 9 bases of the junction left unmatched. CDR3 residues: CASSRTGTSNTYNEQFF. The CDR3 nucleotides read TGTGCCAGCAGCCGAACCGGGACTAGCAATACCTACAATGAGCAGTTCTTC.

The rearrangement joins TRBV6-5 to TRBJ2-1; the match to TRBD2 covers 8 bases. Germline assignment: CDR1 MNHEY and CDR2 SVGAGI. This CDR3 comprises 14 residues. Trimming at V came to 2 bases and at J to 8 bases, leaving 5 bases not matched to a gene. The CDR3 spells CASSYRRGGDEQFF. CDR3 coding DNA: TGTGCCAGCAGTTACCGACGGGGGGGCGATGAGCAGTTCTTC.

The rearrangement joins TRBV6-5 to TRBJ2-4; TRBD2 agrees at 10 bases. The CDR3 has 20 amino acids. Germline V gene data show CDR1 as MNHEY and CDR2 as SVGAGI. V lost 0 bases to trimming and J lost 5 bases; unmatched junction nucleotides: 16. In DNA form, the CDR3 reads TGTGCCAGCAGTTACTCTTTGTACGGCAGCGGGGGGGCCGGGGAAAACATTCAGTACTTC. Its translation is CASSYSLYGSGGAGENIQYF.

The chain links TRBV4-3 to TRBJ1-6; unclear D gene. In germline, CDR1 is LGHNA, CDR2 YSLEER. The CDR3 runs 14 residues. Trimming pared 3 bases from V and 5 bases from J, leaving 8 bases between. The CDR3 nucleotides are TGCGCCAGCAGCCAGAGGAGCCATAATTCACCCCTCCACTTT. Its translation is CASSQRSHNSPLHF.

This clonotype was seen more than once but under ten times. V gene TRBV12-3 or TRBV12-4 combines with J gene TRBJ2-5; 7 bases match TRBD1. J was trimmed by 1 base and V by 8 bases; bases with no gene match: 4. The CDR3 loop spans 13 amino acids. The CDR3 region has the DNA TGTGCCAGCGGGACAGCGGTCCAAGAGACCCAGTACTTC. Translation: CASGTAVQETQYF.